Below, 30 T cell receptor beta chains from the same sample are listed, as sequenced in a study of shared clonotypes between healthy human individuals. Selected positively for CCR7 and CD45RO-negative, naive CD8 cells excluded terminally differentiated effector memory CD45RA+ cells. Assay used: immunoSEQ multiplex PCR; TCRdb lists only in-frame clones, some missing. The table includes some 600,000 clones, 95% to 96% detected once. The sequencing sample was made of naive CD8+ T cells sorted from blood. Source of these receptors: a woman aged 25 to 39 in good health.

V gene TRBV5-5 combines with J gene TRBJ2-7; D is perhaps TRBD1 or TRBD2 (5 bases each). In germline, CDR1 is SGHKS, CDR2 YYEKEE (reference sequence). V shed 4 bases and J shed 6 bases, with 14 bases lying between them. This CDR3 spans 13 amino acids. Here the CDR3 DNA reads TGTGCCAGCAGCACCGCCGGGGCGCCCGAGCAGTACTTC. Protein: CASSTAGAPEQYF.

The V gene is TRBV27, the J gene TRBJ2-7; TRBD2 might be the D (6 bases). V was shortened by 9 bases and J by 6 bases, with 21 bases between the two germline ends. Germline CDR1 reads MNHEY; CDR2 reads SMNVEV (reference sequence). CDR3 length: 14 amino acids. The CDR3: CASSGGLAGLEQYF. In nucleotides, the CDR3 is TGTGCCAGTTCGGGTGGGCTGGCGGGGCTCGAGCAGTACTTC.

With regard to this clone: This sample includes further DNA sequences coding for the same CDR3. V is TRBV27 and J is TRBJ1-2; no definite D call. V lost 4 bases, J lost 3 bases, and 9 bases lay in between. From germline, CDR1 is MNHEY and CDR2 SMNVEV (reference sequence). The CDR3 sequence is 13 residues long. The CDR3 loop reads CASSSGGDYGYTF. CDR3 nucleotide sequence: TGTGCCAGCAGTTCAGGCGGGGACTATGGCTACACCTTC.

V is TRBV19 and J is TRBJ2-7; TRBD1 matches 7 bases. The V and J ends lost 4 bases and 0 bases, in that order; junction bases with no gene match: 3. This CDR3 is 14 amino acids long. Germline CDR1 and CDR2: LNHDA and SQIVND (reference sequence). CDR3 DNA sequence: TGTGCCAGTAGTACAGGGGGTATCTCCTACGAGCAGTACTTC. Its translation is CASSTGGISYEQYF.

The rearrangement links TRBV19 to TRBJ2-3; 14 nucleotides align to TRBD2. This CDR3 is built from 17 residues. The germline gives CDR1 LNHDA, CDR2 SQIVND (reference sequence). J gave up 4 bases and V 6 bases, and 9 bases lay outside the gene matches. CDR3 DNA: TGTGCCAGTAGCCCCGGCGGACTAGCGGGAGGTCCAGATACGCAGTATTTT. It is translated as CASSPGGLAGGPDTQYF.

This clone showed up just once. The chain links TRBV19 to TRBJ2-2; the D gene is possibly TRBD2 (5 bases). Germline loops: CDR1 LNHDA, CDR2 SQIVND (reference sequence). V dropped 3 bases and J dropped 0 bases, with 11 bases sitting between them. CDR3 length: 16 residues. CDR3: CASSITAGTNTGELFF. The DNA of the CDR3 is TGTGCCAGTAGTATCACGGCGGGTACGAACACCGGGGAGCTGTTTTTT. The variable domain in full, completed from reference TRBV19 and TRBJ2-2, reads DGGITQSPKYLFRKEGQNVTLSCEQNLNHDAMYWYRQDPGQGLRLIYYSQIVNDFQKGDIAEGYSVSREKKESFPLTVTSAQKNPTAFYLCASSITAGTNTGELFFGEGSRLTVL.

The chain is built from TRBV2 and TRBJ2-7; the D gene is possibly TRBD2 (6 bases). The CDR3 is 14 amino acids. Trimming stripped 4 bases from V and 4 bases from J, with 14 bases between. Germline V gene lookup returns CDR1 SNHLY and CDR2 FYNNEI. CDR3 sequence: CASSGSLAPYEQYF. CDR3 in DNA: TGTGCCAGCAGTGGATCGCTAGCGCCTTACGAGCAGTACTTC.

This clone was picked up one time. The rearrangement links TRBV7-2 to TRBJ2-1; the match to TRBD2 covers 13 bases. The CDR3 runs to 15 residues. The junction had 7 bases not matched to a gene; V was cut back by 4 bases and J by 10 bases. Germline-derived CDR1 and CDR2 are SGHTA and FQGNSA. Here the CDR3 reads CASSSTSGRAWEQFF. CDR3 in DNA: TGTGCCAGCAGCTCCACTAGCGGGAGGGCCTGGGAGCAGTTCTTC. The whole variable domain, remainder taken from reference TRBV7-2 and TRBJ2-1, is GAGVSQSPSNKVTEKGKDVELRCDPISGHTALYWYRQSLGQGLEFLIYFQGNSAPDKSGLPSDRFSAERTGGSVSTLTIQRTQQEDSAVYLCASSSTSGRAWEQFFGPGTRLTVL.

The chain links TRBV10-1 to TRBJ2-5, with 10 nucleotides matching TRBD2. Unmatched junction bases numbered 2, after V lost 2 bases and J lost 2 bases. This CDR3 contains 15 residues. From germline, CDR1 is WNHNN and CDR2 SYGVQD (reference sequence). CDR3 sequence reads: CASSETSGMQETQYF. The CDR3 DNA is TGCGCCAGCAGTGAGACTAGCGGGATGCAAGAGACCCAGTACTTC.

In its sample, this clone was seen a few times. V gene TRBV2 combines with J gene TRBJ2-1; 8 bases map to TRBD2. This CDR3 has 13 residues. Germline values: CDR1 SNHLY, CDR2 FYNNEI. V lost 3 bases, J lost 9 bases, and 4 bases stayed unmatched. This CDR3 reads CASSETGGGEQFF. CDR3 coding DNA: TGTGCCAGCAGTGAGACGGGAGGGGGTGAGCAGTTCTTC.

The V and J genes are TRBV19 and TRBJ2-2; D ambiguous. The CDR3 loop spans 13 amino acids. The ends were cut back, 3 bases at V and 9 bases at J, with 11 bases in the middle. In germline, CDR1 is LNHDA, CDR2 SQIVND (reference sequence). The CDR3 sequence is CASSIAGVRELFF. The CDR3 nucleotides read TGTGCCAGTAGTATCGCCGGTGTCCGGGAGCTGTTTTTT.

CDR3 sequence: CASSSTDWDRQREEEKLFF. In nucleotides, the CDR3 is TGTGCCAGCAGCTCAACCGACTGGGACAGACAAAGGGAGGAGGAAAAACTGTTTTTT. V and J are TRBV7-9 and TRBJ1-4; 7 positions agree with TRBD1. The V gene end was trimmed by 4 bases and the J gene end by 8 bases; junction bases not matched to a gene: 22. Germline CDR1 reads SEHNR; CDR2 reads FQNEAQ (reference sequence). The CDR3 totals 19 residues.

The chain couples TRBV28 to TRBJ2-6; D is unclear. Germline V gene data show CDR1 as MDHEN and CDR2 as SYDVKM. V gave up 1 base and J gave up 0 bases, with 7 bases separating them. The CDR3 consists of 16 residues. As DNA, the CDR3 is TGTGCCAGCAGTTTATTCAGGCGCTCTGGGGCCAACGTCCTGACTTTC. Translation: CASSLFRRSGANVLTF. The full variable domain, completed using reference TRBV28 and TRBJ2-6, is DVKVTQSSRYLVKRTGEKVFLECVQDMDHENMFWYRQDPGLGLRLIYFSYDVKMKEKGDIPEGYSVSREKKERFSLILESASTNQTSMYLCASSLFRRSGANVLTFGAGSRLTVL.

In DNA form, the CDR3 reads TGTGCCAGCAGTTCGTTAGAAGACTCCTACAATGAGCAGTTCTTC. Protein: CASSSLEDSYNEQFF. The chain has TRBV28 and TRBJ2-1; D is unclear. The CDR3 extends over 15 amino acids. Trimming stripped 4 bases from V and 0 bases from J, with 10 bases between. The V gene's germline CDR1 is MDHEN and CDR2 SYDVKM.

V is TRBV5-1 and J is TRBJ2-1, with a possible D match to TRBD1 (6 bases). The CDR3 runs 14 residues. Per the germline V gene, CDR1 is SGHRS and CDR2 is YFSETQ. The V gene lost 3 bases and the J gene lost 10 bases, with 17 bases spanning the gap. As DNA, the CDR3 is TGCGCCAGCAGCTCCTACTTTGGGACAATAGAGCAGTTCTTC. Protein sequence: CASSSYFGTIEQFF.

This clone appeared a single time. J is TRBJ2-7 and V is TRBV5-1; D may be TRBD1 (5 bases). Looked up from germline, CDR1 is SGHRS and CDR2 is YFSETQ. This CDR3 region has 14 residues. V was pared by 3 bases and J by 2 bases, with 12 bases between. The CDR3 sequence: CASSWGSGTYEQYF. Written as DNA, the CDR3 is TGCGCCAGCAGCTGGGGTTCAGGGACCTACGAGCAGTACTTC.

V is TRBV25-1 and J is TRBJ2-1; TRBD1 matches at 7 bases. The CDR3 covers 17 residues. Losses at the gene ends were 5 bases for V and 4 bases for J; bases not matched to a gene: 14. Germline assignment: CDR1 MGHDK and CDR2 SYGVNS. CDR3 nucleotide sequence: TGTGCCAGCAGTTTTTACCCCCGGCACAGGGGTTACAATGAGCAGTTCTTC. Encoded protein: CASSFYPRHRGYNEQFF.

For the CDR3, the DNA is TGTGCCAGCGGGTGGGGCACCGGGGAGCTGTTTTTT. Residues: CASGWGTGELFF. The chain is built from TRBV9 and TRBJ2-2; unclear D gene. The CDR3 contains 12 residues. Germline CDR1 SGDLS, CDR2 YYNGEE. The V and J ends lost 7 bases and 4 bases respectively, with 8 bases between them.

The chain combines TRBV5-1 with TRBJ1-1; a possible D gene is TRBD1 (5 bases). V gave up 0 bases and J gave up 5 bases, with 11 bases separating them. Germline CDR1 and CDR2: SGHRS and YFSETQ. This CDR3 has 14 residues. CDR3 region: CASSLDGGLTEAFF. CDR3 sequence (DNA): TGCGCCAGCAGCTTGGATGGGGGGTTGACTGAAGCTTTCTTT. Together with reference TRBV5-1 and TRBJ1-1, the CDR3 gives the full variable domain: KAGVTQTPRYLIKTRGQQVTLSCSPISGHRSVSWYQQTPGQGLQFLFEYFSETQRNKGNFPGRFSGRQFSNSRSEMNVSTLELGDSALYLCASSLDGGLTEAFFGQGTRLTVV.

Points on this clone: Other nucleotide sequences from this sample produce the same CDR3. The chain uses TRBV27 and TRBJ2-7; D uncertain. V dropped 6 bases and J dropped 3 bases, with 6 bases sitting between them. CDR3 length equals 11 residues. Germline V gene lookup returns CDR1 MNHEY and CDR2 SMNVEV (reference sequence). CDR3 coding DNA: TGTGCCAGCAGGGGAAGCTACGAGCAGTACTTC. Its protein is CASRGSYEQYF.

The rearrangement joins TRBV7-9 to TRBJ2-7; D is perhaps TRBD1 (6 bases). V lost 11 bases, J lost 5 bases, and 16 bases lay in between. The CDR3 loop spans 12 amino acids. The germline CDR1 and CDR2 sequences are SEHNR and FQNEAQ (reference sequence). CDR3 sequence reads: CAGGSGAHEQYF. The CDR3, as DNA: TGTGCCGGCGGATCAGGGGCCCACGAGCAGTACTTC.

This chain connects TRBV13 to TRBJ2-3, with 8 bases matching TRBD2. CDR1 and CDR2 (germline): PRHDT, FYEKMQ (reference sequence). The CDR3 is made up of 16 amino acids. Losses at the gene ends were 4 bases for V and 4 bases for J; bases not matched to a gene: 10. The CDR3, as DNA: TGTGCCAGCAGCTCCCAAGCACGGGAGGGTTCAGATACGCAGTATTTT. It is translated as CASSSQAREGSDTQYF.

The V gene is TRBV4-2, the J gene TRBJ2-3; maybe TRBD1 (5 bases). Trimming left V 0 bases short and J 5 bases short, with 6 bases between. Looked up from germline, CDR1 is LGHNA and CDR2 is YNFKEQ. The CDR3 has 13 residues. The CDR3: CASSQDREDTQYF. The CDR3 DNA reads as TGTGCCAGCAGCCAAGACAGGGAAGATACGCAGTATTTT.

The genes are TRBV19 and TRBJ2-2, with 13 bases lining up with TRBD2. Germline CDR1 is LNHDA and CDR2 is SQIVND (reference sequence). This CDR3 contains 16 residues. The trim removed 6 bases at V and 3 bases at J, leaving 4 bases unmatched. CDR3 sequence reads: CASRGLAGAYTGELFF. The CDR3 DNA sequence: TGTGCCAGTAGAGGACTAGCGGGAGCGTACACCGGGGAGCTGTTTTTT. Full variable domain (missing parts from reference TRBV19 and TRBJ2-2): DGGITQSPKYLFRKEGQNVTLSCEQNLNHDAMYWYRQDPGQGLRLIYYSQIVNDFQKGDIAEGYSVSREKKESFPLTVTSAQKNPTAFYLCASRGLAGAYTGELFFGEGSRLTVL.

The chain has TRBV4-1 and TRBJ2-3; D not resolved. Between the trimmed V and J ends, which lost 4 bases and 1 base, there was a span of 15 bases. The CDR3 has 16 residues. CDR1 and CDR2 from the germline V gene are MGHRA and YSYEKL. The CDR3 region is CASSLTAPTGTDTQYF. As DNA, the CDR3 is TGCGCCAGCAGCCTCACGGCCCCGACGGGCACAGATACGCAGTATTTT.

Turning to this clone: The junction departs from the called germline gene at one end, perhaps through a read error. The V call is TRBV6-5, the J call TRBJ1-5; 10 nucleotides agree with TRBD1. The germline gives CDR1 MNHEY, CDR2 SVGAGI. There are 14 residues in the CDR3. CDR3 residues: CASRPTGGKQPQHF. The CDR3 DNA follows: TGTGCCAGCAGACCGACAGGGGGCAAGCAGCCCCAGCATTTT.

The chain employs TRBV9 and TRBJ2-1; TRBD2 agrees at 9 bases. After removal of 2 bases from V and 9 bases from J, the junction contained 12 bases not matched to a gene. This CDR3 spans 16 amino acids. Germline V lookup: CDR1 SGDLS, CDR2 YYNGEE. This chain's CDR3 is CASSVSLAGTVGEQFF. CDR3 DNA sequence: TGTGCCAGCAGCGTCTCACTAGCGGGTACGGTCGGTGAGCAGTTCTTC.

This chain uses TRBV4-2 with TRBJ2-3; TRBD1 aligns across 10 bases. CDR3 length: 16 residues. CDR1 is LGHNA and CDR2 is YNFKEQ in the germline V gene. V was clipped by 0 bases and J by 3 bases; unmatched bases: 3. CDR3 amino acids: CASSQDRTGGTDTQYF. The CDR3 region has the DNA TGTGCCAGCAGCCAAGATAGGACAGGGGGGACAGATACGCAGTATTTT.

The CDR3 loop reads CASSTRQGGNNEQFF. Written as DNA, the CDR3 is TGTGCCAGCAGCACTCGACAGGGCGGCAACAATGAGCAGTTCTTC. This chain connects TRBV13 to TRBJ2-1, with 7 bases that match TRBD1. The CDR3 runs to 15 residues. Per the germline V gene, CDR1 is PRHDT and CDR2 is FYEKMQ (reference sequence). With 5 bases clipped from V and 5 bases from J, the junction kept 9 bases outside the gene matches.

The chain is built from TRBV25-1 and TRBJ2-2, with 12 bases identical to TRBD2. V was clipped by 4 bases and J by 3 bases; unmatched bases: 3. The CDR3 contains 16 residues. The germline CDR1 and CDR2 sequences are MGHDK and SYGVNS. This CDR3 reads CASSVRLAGDTGELFF. The CDR3 coding sequence is TGTGCCAGCAGTGTACGACTAGCGGGAGACACCGGGGAGCTGTTTTTT.